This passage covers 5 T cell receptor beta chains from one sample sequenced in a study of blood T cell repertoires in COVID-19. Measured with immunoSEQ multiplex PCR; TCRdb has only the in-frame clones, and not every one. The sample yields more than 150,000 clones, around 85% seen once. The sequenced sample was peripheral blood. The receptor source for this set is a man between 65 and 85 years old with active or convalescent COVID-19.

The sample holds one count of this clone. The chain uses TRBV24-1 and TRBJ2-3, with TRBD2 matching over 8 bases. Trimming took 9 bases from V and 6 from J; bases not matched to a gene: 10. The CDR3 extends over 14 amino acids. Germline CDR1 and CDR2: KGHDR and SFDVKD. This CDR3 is CATALGGAGDTQYF. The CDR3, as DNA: TGTGCCACCGCCCTCGGGGGGGCAGGTGATACGCAGTATTTT.

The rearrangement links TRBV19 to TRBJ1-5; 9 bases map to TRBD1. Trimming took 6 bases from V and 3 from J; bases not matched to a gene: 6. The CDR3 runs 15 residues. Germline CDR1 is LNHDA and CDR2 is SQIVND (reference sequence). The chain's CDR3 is CASRAGQGINQPQHF. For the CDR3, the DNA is TGTGCCAGTAGAGCCGGACAGGGGATCAATCAGCCCCAGCATTTT.

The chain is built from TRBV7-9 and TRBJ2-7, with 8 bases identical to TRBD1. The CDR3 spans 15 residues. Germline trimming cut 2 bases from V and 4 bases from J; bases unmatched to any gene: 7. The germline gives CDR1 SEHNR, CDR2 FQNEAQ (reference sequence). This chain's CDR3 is CASSLFRQGSYEQYF. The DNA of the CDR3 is TGTGCCAGCAGCTTATTTAGACAGGGGTCATACGAGCAGTACTTC.

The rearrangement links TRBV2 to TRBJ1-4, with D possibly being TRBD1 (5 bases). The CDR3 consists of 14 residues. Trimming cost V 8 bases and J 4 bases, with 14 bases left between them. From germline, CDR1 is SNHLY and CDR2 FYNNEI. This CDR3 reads CASVGGTGNEKLFF. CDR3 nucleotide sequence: TGTGCCAGCGTGGGGGGGACGGGTAATGAAAAACTGTTTTTT.

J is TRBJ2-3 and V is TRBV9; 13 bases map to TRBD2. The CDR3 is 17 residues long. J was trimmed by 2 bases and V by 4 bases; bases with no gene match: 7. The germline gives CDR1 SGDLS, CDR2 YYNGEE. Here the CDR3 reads CASSYRTSGGTTDTQYF. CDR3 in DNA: TGTGCCAGCAGCTACCGGACTAGCGGGGGTACCACAGATACGCAGTATTTT.